The T cell receptor (beta chain) described here comes from a study of blood T cell repertoires in COVID-19. Study-level information: Samples taken during acute and convalescent COVID-19 were collected in the United States, Italy and Spain. PBMCs, B-cell-depleted T cells, or T cells were the source of the cDNA or gDNA that made up the material.

This clone has more than one count but fewer than ten. Authors' methods: Amplification of reference gene primers provided the estimated nucleated cell counts. This table comes from immunoSEQ multiplex PCR, and its TCRdb copy is limited to in-frame clones, with some not included. Clone size and the V and J calls come from that table; the DNA yielded D and trimming. Counted here are 140,000 or so clones, 80% to 85% occurring once; the ten biggest clones make up roughly 8%. The V segment lost 2 bases and the J segment 3 bases; nucleotides outside the gene matches: 3. CDR1 is KGHSH, CDR2 LQKENI, per germline. CDR3 length: 14 residues.

The origin of this receptor is a human donor in a cohort sampled during active COVID-19. Material for sequencing was peripheral blood. The V gene is TRBV18, the J gene TRBJ2-5, with 7 positions matching TRBD1. CDR3 sequence (DNA): TGTGCCAGCTCACCAATAACAGGGGAAGAGACCCAGTACTTC. Translating it yields CASSPITGEETQYF.